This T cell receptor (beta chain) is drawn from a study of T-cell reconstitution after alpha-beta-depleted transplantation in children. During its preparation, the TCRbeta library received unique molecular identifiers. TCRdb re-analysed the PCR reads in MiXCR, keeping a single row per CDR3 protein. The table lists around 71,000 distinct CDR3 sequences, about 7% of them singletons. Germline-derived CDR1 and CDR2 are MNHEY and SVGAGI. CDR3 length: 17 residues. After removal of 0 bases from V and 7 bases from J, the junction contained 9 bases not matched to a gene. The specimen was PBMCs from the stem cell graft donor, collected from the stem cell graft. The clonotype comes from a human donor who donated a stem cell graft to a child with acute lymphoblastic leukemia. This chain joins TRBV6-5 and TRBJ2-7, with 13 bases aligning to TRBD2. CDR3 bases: TGTGCCAGCAGTTACTCAGGACTAGCGGGGGCCCAGGGGGAGCAGTACTTC. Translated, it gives CASSYSGLAGAQGEQYF.